These 18 T cell receptor beta chains came from one sample sequenced in a study of Ad26.COV2.S vaccination and SARS-CoV-2 variants. Treatment indicated: roughly 20 received Ad26.COV2.S at low or high dose, single or two shots; 5 received placebo; per-sample allocation not given. Following the first vaccine or placebo injection, samples were taken on day 63. TCRdb's copy holds only in-frame clones and misses some; the assay was immunoSEQ multiplex PCR. The sample has some 400,000 clones; approximately 90% are singletons. This material consisted of peripheral blood, taken in a trial of Ad26.COV2.S vaccine versus placebo. The receptors here all came from a person between 18 and 65 years old who received the Ad26.COV2.S COVID-19 vaccine or a placebo.

This sequence joins TRBV15 and TRBJ2-1, with 13 nucleotides matching TRBD2. Unmatched junction bases numbered 7, after V lost 3 bases and J lost 8 bases. This CDR3 comprises 16 residues. Germline V gene sequence: CDR1 LNHNV, CDR2 YYDKDF (reference sequence). CDR3 bases: TGTGCCACCAGCAGGCCGGGACTAGCGGGAAGGGATGAGCAGTTCTTC. This gives the protein CATSRPGLAGRDEQFF.

V usage is TRBV7-9 and J usage is TRBJ2-7; TRBD1 matches at 7 bases. Per the germline V gene, CDR1 is SEHNR and CDR2 is FQNEAQ (reference sequence). V lost 5 bases, J lost 0 bases, and 7 bases stayed unmatched. This CDR3 comprises 15 residues. DNA for the CDR3: TGTGCCAGCAGCCCTTCGGCAGGGGGCTCCTACGAGCAGTACTTC. This gives the protein CASSPSAGGSYEQYF.

The gene calls are TRBV4-1 and TRBJ2-3; unclear D gene. The CDR3 is made up of 15 amino acids. V lost 0 bases and J lost 2, with 9 bases in between. Germline loops: CDR1 MGHRA, CDR2 YSYEKL. The CDR3 loop reads CASSQDLQPTDTQYF. The DNA for the CDR3 is TGCGCCAGCAGCCAAGATCTACAGCCCACAGATACGCAGTATTTT.

Turning to this clone: The junction departs from the called germline gene at one end, perhaps through a read error. This chain joins TRBV10-3 and TRBJ2-7; the D is unclear. Germline V lookup: CDR1 ENHRY, CDR2 SYGVKD. This CDR3 has 11 residues. CDR3 in DNA: TGTGCCACCAGTGAAGCCTACGAGCAGTACTTC. Residues: CATSEAYEQYF.

The rearrangement joins TRBV15 to TRBJ2-5; unclear D gene. Germline CDR1 LNHNV, CDR2 YYDKDF (reference sequence). V was clipped by 0 bases and J by 3 bases, with 5 bases between them. There are 13 residues in the CDR3. DNA for the CDR3: TGTGCCACCAGCAGAGACCCCAAAGAGACCCAGTACTTC. This codes for CATSRDPKETQYF.

The chain uses TRBV3-1 (or the pseudogene TRBV3-2) and TRBJ2-1, with a possible D match to TRBD2 (6 bases). This CDR3 contains 16 residues. The V and J ends lost 3 bases and 1 base respectively, with 13 bases between them. From germline, CDR1 is LGHDT and CDR2 YNNKEL (reference sequence). CDR3 residues: CASSQRSGPSYNEQFF. The CDR3 DNA follows: TGTGCCAGCAGCCAGCGCAGCGGGCCATCCTACAATGAGCAGTTCTTC.

The sample holds one count of this clone. The rearrangement joins TRBV4-1 to TRBJ2-1; 13 bases align to TRBD2. The CDR3 loop spans 16 amino acids. V was clipped by 5 bases and J by 2 bases; unmatched bases: 3. CDR1 and CDR2 (germline): MGHRA, YSYEKL. The CDR3 is CASSAGLAGAYNEQFF. CDR3 coding DNA: TGCGCCAGCAGCGCAGGACTAGCGGGAGCCTACAATGAGCAGTTCTTC.

The chain employs TRBV19 and TRBJ1-4; TRBD1 matches at 9 bases. The V gene's germline CDR1 is LNHDA and CDR2 SQIVND (reference sequence). The CDR3 has 14 residues. The trim removed 4 bases at V and 10 bases at J, leaving 7 bases unmatched. CDR3 coding DNA: TGTGCCAGTAGTAGGGGACAGGGTGTCGCAAAACTGTTTTTT. As protein: CASSRGQGVAKLFF.

V usage is TRBV7-8 and J usage is TRBJ2-7; TRBD2 aligns across 11 bases. The junction had 6 bases not matched to a gene; V was cut back by 5 bases and J by 6 bases. The germline V gene encodes CDR1 SGHVS and CDR2 FQNEAQ. This CDR3 spans 14 amino acids. The CDR3, as DNA: TGTGCCAGCAGCCAGGGACTAGCGGTGAGCGAGCAGTACTTC. Translating it yields CASSQGLAVSEQYF.

This chain links TRBV2 with TRBJ2-7; 9 bases are shared with TRBD1. V dropped 6 bases and J dropped 0; count of bases not matched to a gene: 6. Germline V gives CDR1 SNHLY, CDR2 FYNNEI. The CDR3 totals 15 residues. The CDR3 loop reads CASRRAGQGSYEQYF. CDR3 nucleotide sequence: TGTGCCAGCAGAAGAGCGGGACAGGGCTCCTACGAGCAGTACTTC.

The chain has TRBV5-5 and TRBJ1-1; no clear D. This CDR3 has 13 amino acids. V was trimmed by 4 bases and J by 8 bases, leaving 15 bases between them. Looked up from germline, CDR1 is SGHKS and CDR2 is YYEKEE (reference sequence). DNA for the CDR3: TGTGCCAGCAGCCCCGGTCCGGGCAGCGAAGCTTTCTTT. Its protein product is CASSPGPGSEAFF.

The chain uses TRBV27 and TRBJ2-7, with D possibly TRBD2 on 5 matching bases. The V gene lost 3 bases and the J gene lost 2 bases, with 11 bases spanning the gap. Germline V lookup: CDR1 MNHEY, CDR2 SMNVEV (reference sequence). This CDR3 is 14 amino acids long. CDR3 sequence: CASSFHRGTYEQYF. CDR3 DNA sequence: TGTGCCAGCAGTTTCCATCGGGGTACCTACGAGCAGTACTTC.

The chain joins TRBV29-1 to TRBJ2-7; TRBD2 might be the D (6 bases). Germline V gene sequence: CDR1 SQVTM, CDR2 ANQGSEA. V was trimmed by 0 bases and J by 1 base, leaving 16 bases between them. This CDR3 region has 16 residues. The CDR3, as DNA: TGCAGCGTTGAAGATCCGGAGGGAGGAGAGTCCTACGAGCAGTACTTC. This codes for CSVEDPEGGESYEQYF.

This clone came up a few times. The chain uses TRBV28 and TRBJ2-7; TRBD2 is a possible D gene (5 bases). The CDR3 is made up of 14 amino acids. Germline CDR1 reads MDHEN; CDR2 reads SYDVKM. Between the trimmed V and J ends, which lost 3 bases and 0 bases, there was a span of 9 bases. The CDR3 reads CASSFAGSSYEQYF. The CDR3 DNA reads as TGTGCCAGCAGTTTTGCTGGGAGCTCCTACGAGCAGTACTTC. The whole variable domain, filled in from reference TRBV28 and TRBJ2-7, reads DVKVTQSSRYLVKRTGEKVFLECVQDMDHENMFWYRQDPGLGLRLIYFSYDVKMKEKGDIPEGYSVSREKKERFSLILESASTNQTSMYLCASSFAGSSYEQYFGPGTRLTVT.

The CDR3 sequence is CAKPFRENTGELFF. The CDR3 nucleotides read TGCGCCAAACCCTTCCGGGAGAACACCGGGGAGCTGTTTTTT. The chain recombines TRBV10-1 with TRBJ2-2; possible D gene TRBD2, 5 bases. Germline V gives CDR1 WNHNN, CDR2 SYGVQD (reference sequence). The CDR3 sequence is 14 residues long. The V gene lost 10 bases and the J gene lost 1 base, with 13 bases spanning the gap.

The CDR3 loop reads CASSRDSGELFF. DNA for the CDR3: TGTGCCAGCAGTCGGGACAGCGGGGAGCTGTTTTTT. J is TRBJ2-2 and V is TRBV11-3, with 7 positions matching TRBD1. There are 12 residues in the CDR3. CDR1 is SGHNT and CDR2 is YENEEA in the germline V gene. J lost 7 bases, V lost 6 bases, and 2 bases had no gene match.

This chain uses TRBV30 with TRBJ2-1, with TRBD1 matching over 7 bases. Germline V gene lookup returns CDR1 GTSNPN and CDR2 SVGIG (reference sequence). The junction had 9 bases not matched to a gene; V was cut back by 3 bases and J by 7 bases. The CDR3 runs to 14 residues. The CDR3 loop reads CAWRKEGARNEQFF. In DNA form, the CDR3 reads TGTGCCTGGAGGAAAGAGGGGGCCCGTAATGAGCAGTTCTTC. Filled out from reference TRBV30 and TRBJ2-1, the complete variable domain reads SQTIHQWPATLVQPVGSPLSLECTVEGTSNPNLYWYRQAAGRGLQLLFYSVGIGQISSEVPQNLSASRPQDRQFILSSKKLLLSDSGFYLCAWRKEGARNEQFFGPGTRLTVL.

V is TRBV28 and J is TRBJ1-3; unclear D gene. The CDR3 sequence is 14 residues long. V was clipped by 6 bases and J by 0 bases, with 9 bases between them. Germline V gives CDR1 MDHEN, CDR2 SYDVKM. The CDR3 DNA reads as TGTGCCAGCAGCCCCACGGGCTCTGGAAACACCATATATTTT. Translation: CASSPTGSGNTIYF.